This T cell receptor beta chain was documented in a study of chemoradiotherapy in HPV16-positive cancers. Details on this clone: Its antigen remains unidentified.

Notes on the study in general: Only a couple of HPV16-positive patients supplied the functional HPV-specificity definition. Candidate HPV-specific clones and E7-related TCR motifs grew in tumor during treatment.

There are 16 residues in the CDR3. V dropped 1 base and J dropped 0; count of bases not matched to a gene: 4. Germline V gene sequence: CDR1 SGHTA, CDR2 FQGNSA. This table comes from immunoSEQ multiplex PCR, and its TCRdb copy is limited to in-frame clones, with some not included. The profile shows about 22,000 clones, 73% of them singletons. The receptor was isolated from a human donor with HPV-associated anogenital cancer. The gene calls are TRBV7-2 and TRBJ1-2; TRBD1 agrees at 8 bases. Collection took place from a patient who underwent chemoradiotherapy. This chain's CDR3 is CASSLGTGPANYGYTF. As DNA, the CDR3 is TGTGCCAGCAGCTTAGGGACAGGGCCAGCTAACTATGGCTACACCTTC.